The present TCR beta chain was sequenced within a study of cytomegalovirus exposure and HLA in healthy donors. A multiplex PCR was run with 60 Vbeta primers and 13 Jbeta primers. This table comes from immunoSEQ multiplex PCR, and its TCRdb copy is limited to in-frame clones, with some not included. Among about 35,000 clones, around three quarters were seen once, and the ten largest hold 5.5% to 7%. The receptor's source is a male donor in good health and CMV-seronegative. The sample taken for sequencing was PBMCs.

The DNA for the CDR3 is TGTGCCAGCCGGATTCAGGGGGCTGAAGCTTTCTTT. Its translation is CASRIQGAEAFF. The chain carries TRBV6-1 and TRBJ1-1, with TRBD1 matching over 7 bases. The CDR3 has 12 residues. Germline V CDR1 and CDR2: MNHNS, SASEGT. V trimming: 8 bases; J trimming: 6 bases; junction bases outside the gene matches: 6.